Listed here is a single T cell receptor beta chain. The antigen is unknown. This sample also contains other DNA sequences that code for the same CDR3. The data were taken from a study of cytomegalovirus exposure and HLA in healthy donors. Study outcomes and limitations: Earlier analysis yielded a pattern in which most TCR beta V segments were productive about 90% or about 30% of the time.

The CDR3 contains 15 residues. Per the germline V gene, CDR1 is SGHVS and CDR2 is FNYEAQ. J lost 7 bases, V lost 2 bases, and 7 bases had no gene match. Vbeta (60) and Jbeta (13) primers were used in the PCR. In the authors' workflow: Counted up in a later analysis, unique TCR beta chains came to about 83 million, with around 12 million shared. Repertoires were generated with immunoSEQ multiplex PCR, while TCRdb's copy carries only in-frame clones and drops some. That table is the source of V, J and clone size, and D and trimming were worked out from the DNA. The sample has 100,000 to 150,000 clones, more than 65% seen once; the top ten hold approximately 4%.

The rearrangement links TRBV7-6 to TRBJ2-1; 8 positions agree with TRBD2. What was sequenced was PBMCs. The receptor's source is a man aged 18 to 29 in good health and CMV-seropositive. The CDR3 region has the DNA TGTGCCAGCAGCTTAAGCGGGAGTCGGGGGAATGAGCAGTTCTTC. Residues: CASSLSGSRGNEQFF.